This T cell receptor beta chain was identified during a study of Ad26.COV2.S vaccination and SARS-CoV-2 variants. Notes on this clone: Antigen: not known.

Study outcomes and limitations: Substantial breadth was reported for post-vaccination spike-specific CD8+ and CD4+ T cells.

TCRdb's copy holds only in-frame clones and misses some; the assay was immunoSEQ multiplex PCR. In the table there are about 320,000 clones, roughly nine tenths of which are singletons. The treatment denotes: about 20 received Ad26.COV2.S at low or high dose, single or two shots; a few received placebo; per-sample allocation not given. Sampling was done on day 63 after the first vaccine or placebo injection. This specimen was peripheral blood, taken in a trial of Ad26.COV2.S vaccine versus placebo. The receptor comes from a person between 18 and 59 years old who received the Ad26.COV2.S COVID-19 vaccine or a placebo.

The CDR3 loop reads CASSRGFEQFF. The CDR3 nucleotides read TGTGCCAGTTCCAGGGGCTTTGAGCAGTTCTTC. The chain is built from TRBV2 and TRBJ2-1; TRBD1 is a possible D gene (6 bases). Germline assignment: CDR1 SNHLY and CDR2 FYNNEI. This CDR3 contains 11 residues. The V and J ends lost 9 bases and 9 bases respectively, with 12 bases between them.